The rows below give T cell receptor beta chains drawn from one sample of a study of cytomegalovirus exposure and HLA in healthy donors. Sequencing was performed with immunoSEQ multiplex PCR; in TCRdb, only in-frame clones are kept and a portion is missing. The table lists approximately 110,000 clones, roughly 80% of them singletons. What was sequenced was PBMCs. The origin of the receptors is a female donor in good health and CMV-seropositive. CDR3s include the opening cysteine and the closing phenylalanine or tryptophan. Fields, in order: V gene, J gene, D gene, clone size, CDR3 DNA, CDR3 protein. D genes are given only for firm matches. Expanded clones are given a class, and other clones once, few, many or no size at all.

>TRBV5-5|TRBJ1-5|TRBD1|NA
TGTGCCAGCTCTCTGGCCGGGACAGGGGTTGGCAATCAGCCCCAGCATTTT
CASSLAGTGVGNQPQHF
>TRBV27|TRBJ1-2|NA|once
TGTGCCAGCAGTTTTCAGGGTATGGTCGACTATGGCTACACCTTC
CASSFQGMVDYGYTF
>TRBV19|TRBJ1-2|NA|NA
TGTGCCAGTAGTATACTTCAGACCTCGGGGGGCTACACCTTC
CASSILQTSGGYTF
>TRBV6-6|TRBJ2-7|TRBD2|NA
TGTGCCAGCCAACTAGCGGGAGACTACGAGCAGTACTTC
CASQLAGDYEQYF
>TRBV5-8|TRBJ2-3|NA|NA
TGTGCCAGCACCCCGTGGGGCCGGGAGATTCTAGATACGCAGTATTTT
CASTPWGREILDTQYF
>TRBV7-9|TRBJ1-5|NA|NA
TGTTCCAGCAGCCCCGACGGGAGCAATCAGCCCCAGCATTTT
CSSSPDGSNQPQHF
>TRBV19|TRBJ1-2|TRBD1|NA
TGTGCCAGTACCCCGACAGGGGTTGTCTATGGCTACACCTTC
CASTPTGVVYGYTF
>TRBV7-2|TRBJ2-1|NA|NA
TGTGCCAGCAATCGCAATGAGCAGTTCTTC
CASNRNEQFF
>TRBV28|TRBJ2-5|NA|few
TGTGCCAGCAGTACTCGGACTGCGGCTCGGGAGACCCAGTACTTC
CASSTRTAARETQYF
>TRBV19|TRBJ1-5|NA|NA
TGTGCCAGTAGTACTTACAGGACGGGCAATCAGCCCCAGCATTTT
CASSTYRTGNQPQHF
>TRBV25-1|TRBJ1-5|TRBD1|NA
TGCGATTTGGACAGGGGGCATCAGCCCCAGCATTTT
CDLDRGHQPQHF
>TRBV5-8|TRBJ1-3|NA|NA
TGTGCCAGCAGCTTGACGCCGAGCGGAAACACCATATATTTT
CASSLTPSGNTIYF
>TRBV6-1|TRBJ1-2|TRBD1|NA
TGTGCCAGCAGTGAACGGGGGACAGGGACAAACTATGGCTACACCTTC
CASSERGTGTNYGYTF
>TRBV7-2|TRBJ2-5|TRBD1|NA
TGTGCCAGCAGCTTGGACAGGGGCAAAGAGACCCAGTACTTC
CASSLDRGKETQYF
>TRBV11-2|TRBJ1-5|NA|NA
TGTGCCAGCAGCCTCTCGGGGGGGAAAGGTTTCAATCAGCCCCAGCATTTT
CASSLSGGKGFNQPQHF
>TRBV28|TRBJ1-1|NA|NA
TGTGCCAGCAGACTGAGCACTGAAGCTTTCTTT
CASRLSTEAFF
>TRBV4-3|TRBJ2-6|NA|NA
TGCGCCAGCAGCCACCGGCCGGGCAGGGGCTACTCTGGGGCCAACGTCCTGACTTTC
CASSHRPGRGYSGANVLTF
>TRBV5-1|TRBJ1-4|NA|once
TGCGCCAGCAGTTCTGCGGGGAATGAAAAACTGTTTTTT
CASSSAGNEKLFF
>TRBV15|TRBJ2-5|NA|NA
TGTGCCACCAGCAGAGAGTACAGGGTGACCCAAGAGACCCAGTACTTC
CATSREYRVTQETQYF
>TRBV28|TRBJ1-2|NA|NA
TGTGCCAGCAGCAAATCCCACGGGAACTATGGCTACACCTTC
CASSKSHGNYGYTF
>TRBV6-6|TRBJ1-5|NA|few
TGTGCCAGCAGACCCAGGGAATTCTATCAGCCCCAGCATTTT
CASRPREFYQPQHF
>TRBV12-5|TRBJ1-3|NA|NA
TGTGCTAGTGGACGATTACAGGGCGCGGCTGGAAACACCATATATTTT
CASGRLQGAAGNTIYF
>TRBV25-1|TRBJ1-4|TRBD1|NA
TGTGCCAGCAGTGACCCCTGGACAGGGGGCAGAACTAATGAAAAACTGTTTTTT
CASSDPWTGGRTNEKLFF
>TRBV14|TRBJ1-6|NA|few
TGTGCCAGCAGCCGGACCGGACGGGGGAATTCACCCCTCCACTTT
CASSRTGRGNSPLHF